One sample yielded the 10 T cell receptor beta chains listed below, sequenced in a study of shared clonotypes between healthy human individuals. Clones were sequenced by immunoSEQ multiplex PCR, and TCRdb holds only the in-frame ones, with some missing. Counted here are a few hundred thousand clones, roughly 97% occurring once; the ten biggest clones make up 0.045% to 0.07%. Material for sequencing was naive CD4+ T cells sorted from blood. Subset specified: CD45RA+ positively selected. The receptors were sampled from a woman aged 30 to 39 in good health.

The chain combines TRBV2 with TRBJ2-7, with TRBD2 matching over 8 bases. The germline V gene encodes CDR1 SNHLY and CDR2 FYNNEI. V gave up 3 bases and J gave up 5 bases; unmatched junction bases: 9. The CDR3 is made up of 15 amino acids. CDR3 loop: CASSEGGRFSDEQYF. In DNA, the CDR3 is TGTGCCAGCAGTGAGGGCGGGAGGTTTAGCGACGAGCAGTACTTC.

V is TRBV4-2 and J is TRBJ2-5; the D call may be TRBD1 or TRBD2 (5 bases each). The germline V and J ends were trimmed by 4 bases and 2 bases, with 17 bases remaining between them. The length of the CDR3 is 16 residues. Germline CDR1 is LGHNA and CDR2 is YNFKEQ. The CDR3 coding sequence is TGTGCCAGCAGCCCAGCGGTCCTACAGGCGCAAGAGACCCAGTACTTC. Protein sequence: CASSPAVLQAQETQYF.

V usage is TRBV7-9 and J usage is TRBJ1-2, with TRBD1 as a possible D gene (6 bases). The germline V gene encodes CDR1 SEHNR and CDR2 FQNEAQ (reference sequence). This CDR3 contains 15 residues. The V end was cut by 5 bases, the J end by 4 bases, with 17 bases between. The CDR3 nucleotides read TGTGCCAGCAGCCCCCTGGGAAGGGGGGCCTATGGCTACACCTTC. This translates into CASSPLGRGAYGYTF.

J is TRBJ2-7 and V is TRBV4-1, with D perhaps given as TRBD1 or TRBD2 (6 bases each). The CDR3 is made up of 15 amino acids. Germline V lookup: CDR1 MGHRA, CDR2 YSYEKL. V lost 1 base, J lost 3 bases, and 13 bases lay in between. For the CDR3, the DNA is TGCGCCAGCAGCCAAGCGGAGGGGGAATTCTACGAGCAGTACTTC. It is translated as CASSQAEGEFYEQYF.

CDR3 DNA: TGTGCCAGCAGTGGACAGGGGCTAATAGGCTACACCTTC. Translating it yields CASSGQGLIGYTF. The chain employs TRBV27 and TRBJ1-2; 9 bases match TRBD1. Germline V CDR1 and CDR2: MNHEY, SMNVEV (reference sequence). V shed 5 bases, J shed 8 bases, and the junction held 6 bases outside the gene matches. The CDR3 has 13 amino acids.

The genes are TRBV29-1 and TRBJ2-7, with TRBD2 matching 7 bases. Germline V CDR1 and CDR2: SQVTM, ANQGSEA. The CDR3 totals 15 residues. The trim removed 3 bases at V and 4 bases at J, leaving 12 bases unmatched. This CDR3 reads CSVDCPGLFFYEQYF. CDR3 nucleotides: TGCAGCGTTGACTGTCCGGGACTATTCTTTTACGAGCAGTACTTC.

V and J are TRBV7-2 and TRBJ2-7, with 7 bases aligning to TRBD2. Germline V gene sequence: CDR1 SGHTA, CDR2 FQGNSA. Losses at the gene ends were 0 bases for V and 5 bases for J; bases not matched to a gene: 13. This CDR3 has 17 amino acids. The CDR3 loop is CASSLADIGLVRNEQYF. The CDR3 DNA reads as TGTGCCAGCAGCTTAGCGGACATTGGACTAGTCCGAAACGAGCAGTACTTC.

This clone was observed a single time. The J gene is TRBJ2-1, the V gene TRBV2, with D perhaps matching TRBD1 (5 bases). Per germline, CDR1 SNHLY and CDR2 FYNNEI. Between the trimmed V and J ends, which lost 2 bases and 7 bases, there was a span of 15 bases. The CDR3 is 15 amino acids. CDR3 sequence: CASSEKGQGRNEQFF. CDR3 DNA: TGTGCCAGCAGTGAAAAGGGGCAGGGTCGAAATGAGCAGTTCTTC.

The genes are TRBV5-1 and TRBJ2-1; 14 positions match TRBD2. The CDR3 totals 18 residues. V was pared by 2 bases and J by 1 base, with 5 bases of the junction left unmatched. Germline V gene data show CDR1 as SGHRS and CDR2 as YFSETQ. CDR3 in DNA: TGCGCCAGCAGCTTCGGGACTAGCGGGAGAGGGTCCTACAATGAGCAGTTCTTC. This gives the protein CASSFGTSGRGSYNEQFF.

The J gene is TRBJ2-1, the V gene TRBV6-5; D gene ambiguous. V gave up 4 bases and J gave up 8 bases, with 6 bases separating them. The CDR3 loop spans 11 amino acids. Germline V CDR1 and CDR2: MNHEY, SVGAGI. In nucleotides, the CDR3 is TGTGCCAGCAGTTTGAATGATGAGCAGTTCTTC. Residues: CASSLNDEQFF.